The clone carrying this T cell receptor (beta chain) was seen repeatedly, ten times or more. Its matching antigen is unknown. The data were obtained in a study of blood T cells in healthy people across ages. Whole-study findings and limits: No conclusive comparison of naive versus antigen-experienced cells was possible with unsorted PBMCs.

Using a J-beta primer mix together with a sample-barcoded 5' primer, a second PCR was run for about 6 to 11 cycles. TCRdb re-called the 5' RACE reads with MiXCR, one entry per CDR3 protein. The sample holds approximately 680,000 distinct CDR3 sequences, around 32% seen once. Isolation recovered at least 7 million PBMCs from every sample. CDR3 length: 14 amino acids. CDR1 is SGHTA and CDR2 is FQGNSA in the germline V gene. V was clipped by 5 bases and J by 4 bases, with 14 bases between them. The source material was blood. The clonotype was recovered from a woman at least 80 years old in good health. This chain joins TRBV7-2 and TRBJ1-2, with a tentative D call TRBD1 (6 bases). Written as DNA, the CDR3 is TGTGCCAGCAGCGCTTTACAGGGCGGCTATGGCTACACCTTC. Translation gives CASSALQGGYGYTF.